This paragraph reports one TCR beta chain. What it binds is unknown. CDR3 size: 14 residues. This record comes from a study of OX40 agonist ivuxolimab in advanced cancers. Data came from immunoSEQ multiplex PCR; TCRdb stores just in-frame clones and leaves some out. The data show tens of thousands of clones, approximately 90% seen once. Study results and caveats: In general, CD8+ T cells held more expanded clones than CD4+ did, on average.

The TCR was taken from an adult with an advanced solid tumor such as melanoma, head and neck, liver or kidney cancer. The input for sequencing was CD4+ or CD8+ T cells sorted from blood, taken in a trial of the OX40 agonist ivuxolimab. The chain employs TRBV21-1 and TRBJ2-4. TRBV21-1 is described as a pseudogene. CDR3 residues: CASSNGLAKNIQYF. CDR3 DNA sequence: TGTGCCAGCAGCAATGGGTTAGCCAAAAACATTCAGTACTTC.